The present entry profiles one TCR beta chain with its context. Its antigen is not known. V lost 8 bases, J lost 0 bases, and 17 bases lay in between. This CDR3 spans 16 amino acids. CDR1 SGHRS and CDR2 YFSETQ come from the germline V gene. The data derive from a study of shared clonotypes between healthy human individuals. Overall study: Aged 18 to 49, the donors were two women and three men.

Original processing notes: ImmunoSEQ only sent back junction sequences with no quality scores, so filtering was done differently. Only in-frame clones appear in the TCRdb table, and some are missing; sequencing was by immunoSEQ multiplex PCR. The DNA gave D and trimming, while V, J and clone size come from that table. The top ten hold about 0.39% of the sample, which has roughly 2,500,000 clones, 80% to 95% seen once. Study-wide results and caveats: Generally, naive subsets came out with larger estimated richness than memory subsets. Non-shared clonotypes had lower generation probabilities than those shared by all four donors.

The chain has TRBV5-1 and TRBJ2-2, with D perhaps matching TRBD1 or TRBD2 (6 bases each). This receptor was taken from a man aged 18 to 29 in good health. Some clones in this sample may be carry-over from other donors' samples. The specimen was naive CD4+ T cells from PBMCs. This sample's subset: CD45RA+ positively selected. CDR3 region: CASTLQGGTNTGELFF. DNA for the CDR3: TGCGCCAGTACGCTCCAAGGGGGGACGAACACCGGGGAGCTGTTTTTT.